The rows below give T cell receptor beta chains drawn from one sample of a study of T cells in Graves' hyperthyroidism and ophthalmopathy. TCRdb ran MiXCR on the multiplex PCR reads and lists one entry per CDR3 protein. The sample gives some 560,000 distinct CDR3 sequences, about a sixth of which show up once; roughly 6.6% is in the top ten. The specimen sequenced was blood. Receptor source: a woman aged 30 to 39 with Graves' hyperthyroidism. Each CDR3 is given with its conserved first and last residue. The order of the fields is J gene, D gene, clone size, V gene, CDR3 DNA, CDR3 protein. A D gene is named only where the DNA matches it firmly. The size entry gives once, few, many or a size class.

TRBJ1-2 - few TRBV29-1 TGCAGCGCTTCAACCGGGACCGCTGGCTACACCTTC CSASTGTAGYTF
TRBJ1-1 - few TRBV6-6 TGTGCCAGCAGTTATTACGAGGACGGAACTGAAGCTTTCTTT CASSYYEDGTEAFF
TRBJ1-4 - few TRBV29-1 TGCAGCGTTGCGGGGGCAACTAATGAAAAACTGTTTTTT CSVAGATNEKLFF
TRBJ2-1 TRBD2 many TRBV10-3 TGTGCCATCAGTGAAACCCCGGGCGGGAGATTAGAGCAGTTCTTC CAISETPGGRLEQFF
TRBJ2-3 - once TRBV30 TGTGCCTGCACTGGGACCTACTATACGCAGTATTTT CACTGTYYTQYF
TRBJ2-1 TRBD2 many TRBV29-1 TGCAGCGTTGGGGAGGGAGCGGCGGTAAACAATGAGCAGTTCTTC CSVGEGAAVNNEQFF
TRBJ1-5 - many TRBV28 TGTGCCAGCATCCCCGGGACGGTTAATCAGCCCCAGCATTTT CASIPGTVNQPQHF
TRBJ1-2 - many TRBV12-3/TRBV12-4 TGTGCCAGCAGTTTCACTCCGGAGGGGTACTATGGCTACACCTTC CASSFTPEGYYGYTF
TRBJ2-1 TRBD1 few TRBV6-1 TGTGCCAGCAGTAAAGGACAGGTCTGGCGCAATGAGCAGTTCTTC CASSKGQVWRNEQFF
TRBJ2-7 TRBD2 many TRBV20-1 TGCAGTGCTACCCGGACTAGCGGATACGAGCAGTACTTC CSATRTSGYEQYF